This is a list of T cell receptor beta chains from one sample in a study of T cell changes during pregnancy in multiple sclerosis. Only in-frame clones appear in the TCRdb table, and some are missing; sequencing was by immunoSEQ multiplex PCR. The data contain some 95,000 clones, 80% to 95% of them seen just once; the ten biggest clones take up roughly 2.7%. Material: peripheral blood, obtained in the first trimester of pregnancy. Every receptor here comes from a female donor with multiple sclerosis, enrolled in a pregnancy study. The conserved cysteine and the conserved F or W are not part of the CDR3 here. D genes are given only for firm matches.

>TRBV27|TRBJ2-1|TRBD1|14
ASSLAAGGSYNEQF
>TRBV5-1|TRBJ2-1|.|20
ASSLWLAGRGEGGAAYNEQF
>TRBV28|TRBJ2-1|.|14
ASSLGGVVHNNEQF
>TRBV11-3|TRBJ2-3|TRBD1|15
ASSLGGGTGGANTQY
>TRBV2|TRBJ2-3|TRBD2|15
ASSPGGGGRGTDTQY
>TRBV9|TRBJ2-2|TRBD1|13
ASSVRTGVHGELF
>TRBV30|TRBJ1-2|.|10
AWSGRGGGYT
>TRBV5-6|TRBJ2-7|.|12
ASSFGQGSYEQY
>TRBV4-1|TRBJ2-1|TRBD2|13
ASTEAGVPYNEQF
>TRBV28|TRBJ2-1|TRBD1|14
ASSSIHRGFYNEQF
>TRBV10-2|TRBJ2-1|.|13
ASSESAEPYNEQF
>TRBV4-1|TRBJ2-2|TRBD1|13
ASSPPGQSTGELF
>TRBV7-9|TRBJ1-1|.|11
ASSLLSQTEAF
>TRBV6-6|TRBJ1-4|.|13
ASSPRGSTNEKLF
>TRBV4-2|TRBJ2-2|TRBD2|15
ASSQGVAGRNTGELF
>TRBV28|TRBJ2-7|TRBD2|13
ASSSSSGRWYEQY
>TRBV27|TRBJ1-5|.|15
ASSFSARAGSNQPQH
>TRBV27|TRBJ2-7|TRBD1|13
ASSSQGDSSYEQY
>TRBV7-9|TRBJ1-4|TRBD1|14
ASSLGQGATNEKLF
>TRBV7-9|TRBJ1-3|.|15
ASSRPGQFRSGNTIY
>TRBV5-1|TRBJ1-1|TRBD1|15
ASSLAQNRGMNTEAF
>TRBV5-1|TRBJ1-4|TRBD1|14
ASSLPRTGPNEKLF
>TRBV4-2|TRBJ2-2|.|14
ASSQEAPRDTGELF
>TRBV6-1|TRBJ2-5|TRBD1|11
ASRKGGSETQY
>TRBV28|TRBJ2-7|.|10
ASSLSGTEQY
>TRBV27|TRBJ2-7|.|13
ASSLGFGGMDEQY
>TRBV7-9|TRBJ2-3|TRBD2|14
ASSSWGSGLTDTQY
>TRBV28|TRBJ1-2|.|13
ASVTAGGYFYGYT
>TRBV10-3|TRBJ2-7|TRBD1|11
AISRDRVYEQY
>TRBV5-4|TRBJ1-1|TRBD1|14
ASSSAGTVSNTEAF
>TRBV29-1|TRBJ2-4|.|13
SVTTPVPLRDIQY
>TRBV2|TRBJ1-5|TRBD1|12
ASSPGQGIQPQH
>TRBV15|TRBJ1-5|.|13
ATSRDPTSNQPQH
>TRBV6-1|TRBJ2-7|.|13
ASSDLLGGPYEQY
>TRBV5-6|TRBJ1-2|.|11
ASSLAGAGGYT
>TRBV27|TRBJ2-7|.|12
ASSKDRPTYEQY
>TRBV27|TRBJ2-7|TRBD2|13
ASSPGLANSYEQY
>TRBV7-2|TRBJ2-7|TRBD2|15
ASSPVATASGRNEQY
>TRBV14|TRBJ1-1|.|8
ASSLSRAF
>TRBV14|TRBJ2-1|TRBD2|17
ASSQDWVIAGGSYNEQF
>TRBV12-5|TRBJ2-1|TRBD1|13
ASGLGQGFPREQF